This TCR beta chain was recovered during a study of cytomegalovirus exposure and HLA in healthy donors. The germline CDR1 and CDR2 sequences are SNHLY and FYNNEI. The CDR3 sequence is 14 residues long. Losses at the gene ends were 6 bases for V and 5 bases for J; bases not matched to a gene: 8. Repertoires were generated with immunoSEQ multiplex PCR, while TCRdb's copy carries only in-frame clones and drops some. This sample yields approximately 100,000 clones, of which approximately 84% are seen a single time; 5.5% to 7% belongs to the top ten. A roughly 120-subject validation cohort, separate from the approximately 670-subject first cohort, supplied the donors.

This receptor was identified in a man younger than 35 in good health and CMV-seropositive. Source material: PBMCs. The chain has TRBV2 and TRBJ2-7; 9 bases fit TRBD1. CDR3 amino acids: CASSPGTGTNEQYF. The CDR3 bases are TGTGCCAGCAGCCCCGGGACAGGGACAAACGAGCAGTACTTC.